Listed below are T cell receptor beta chains from one sample, sequenced in a study of breast tumors, draining lymph nodes, adjacent tissues. TCRdb itself ran the multiplex PCR reads through MiXCR, one entry per CDR3 protein. Among around 140,000 distinct CDR3 sequences, 30% to 35% were seen once, and the ten largest hold about 2.3%. Source material: axillary lymph node tissue. The receptors derive from a female donor with breast cancer. Some clones in this sample may be carry-over from other donors' samples. CDR3s include the opening cysteine and the closing phenylalanine or tryptophan. The D gene is left open where the match is weak. Rows give clone size only sometimes, using once, few, many, or a class for an expanded clone.

j_gene: TRBJ2-6; v_gene: TRBV13; abundance: NA; d_gene: NA; CDR3nt: TGTGCCAGTAGCTTAGGCGATCGAGGGTGGACTGAAGCTTTC; CDR3aa: CASSLGDRGWTEAF
j_gene: TRBJ2-1; v_gene: TRBV7-9; abundance: many; d_gene: NA; CDR3nt: TGTGCCAGCAGCTTACCTCGGGACAACAATGAGCAGTTCTTC; CDR3aa: CASSLPRDNNEQFF
j_gene: TRBJ2-1; v_gene: TRBV7-8; abundance: once; d_gene: TRBD2; CDR3nt: TGTGCCAGCAGTTTTCTAGCGGGGGGGACCATTGAGCAGTTCTTC; CDR3aa: CASSFLAGGTIEQFF
j_gene: TRBJ1-4; v_gene: TRBV3-1; abundance: many; d_gene: NA; CDR3nt: TGTGCCAGCAGCCAGGTGCCTTCAACTAATGAAAAACTGTTTTTT; CDR3aa: CASSQVPSTNEKLFF
j_gene: TRBJ1-6; v_gene: TRBV12-3/TRBV12-4; abundance: many; d_gene: NA; CDR3nt: TGTGCCAGCAGTTTAAGGGGGGTCCGGAGCTCCTATAATTCACCCCTCCACTTT; CDR3aa: CASSLRGVRSSYNSPLHF
j_gene: TRBJ2-1; v_gene: TRBV7-3; abundance: many; d_gene: NA; CDR3nt: TGTGCCAGCAGTAGGTCAGGGGATCCCTACAATGAGCAGTTCTTC; CDR3aa: CASSRSGDPYNEQFF
j_gene: TRBJ1-1; v_gene: TRBV6-5; abundance: NA; d_gene: NA; CDR3nt: TGTGCCAGCAGTTACTCGACGGGGTTTGACACTGAAGCTTTCTTT; CDR3aa: CASSYSTGFDTEAFF
j_gene: TRBJ2-5; v_gene: TRBV24-1; abundance: many; d_gene: TRBD2; CDR3nt: TGTGCCACCAGTGACGGGGGGGCGGGGGCTCAAGAGACCCAGTACTTC; CDR3aa: CATSDGGAGAQETQYF
j_gene: TRBJ1-1; v_gene: TRBV15; abundance: NA; d_gene: TRBD1; CDR3nt: TGTGCCACCAGCAGCCTTAGACAGGGGGCATATGAAGCTTTCTTT; CDR3aa: CATSSLRQGAYEAFF
j_gene: TRBJ2-7; v_gene: TRBV7-2; abundance: NA; d_gene: NA; CDR3nt: TGTGCCAGCAGCTTAGGACGACAGAGCTCCTACGAGCAGTACTTC; CDR3aa: CASSLGRQSSYEQYF
j_gene: TRBJ1-2; v_gene: TRBV7-9; abundance: many; d_gene: TRBD1; CDR3nt: TGTGCCAGCAGCTCCAGACAGGGAAACTATGGCTACACCTTC; CDR3aa: CASSSRQGNYGYTF
j_gene: TRBJ1-2; v_gene: TRBV19; abundance: many; d_gene: NA; CDR3nt: TGTGCCGTCACCAGGGCCTATAACTATGGCTACACCTTC; CDR3aa: CAVTRAYNYGYTF
j_gene: TRBJ1-4; v_gene: TRBV7-2; abundance: many; d_gene: NA; CDR3nt: TGTGCCAGCAGTGAGGGAGGGAGTCGAAATGAAAAACTGTTTTTT; CDR3aa: CASSEGGSRNEKLFF
j_gene: TRBJ2-3; v_gene: TRBV5-8; abundance: NA; d_gene: NA; CDR3nt: TGTGCCAGCAGCTTGGCGGGGGTTAGAGAGCAGTATTTT; CDR3aa: CASSLAGVREQYF
j_gene: TRBJ1-2; v_gene: TRBV11-1; abundance: many; d_gene: NA; CDR3nt: TGTGCCAGCAGCCTGACCGGGACCCTCTATGGCTACACCTTC; CDR3aa: CASSLTGTLYGYTF
j_gene: TRBJ2-5; v_gene: TRBV2; abundance: many; d_gene: TRBD2; CDR3nt: TGTGCCGGCAAAGCGAGGACTAGTGGAGAGACCCAGTACTTC; CDR3aa: CAGKARTSGETQYF
j_gene: TRBJ2-1; v_gene: TRBV19; abundance: NA; d_gene: NA; CDR3nt: TGTGCCAGTCGTGGGGGCCCCTACAATGAGCAGTTCTTC; CDR3aa: CASRGGPYNEQFF
j_gene: TRBJ1-1; v_gene: TRBV6-2/TRBV6-3; abundance: NA; d_gene: NA; CDR3nt: TGTGCCAGCAGTTCCGGGACCGCGAACACTGAAGCTTTCTTT; CDR3aa: CASSSGTANTEAFF
j_gene: TRBJ1-6; v_gene: TRBV5-1; abundance: many; d_gene: NA; CDR3nt: TGCGCCAGCAGCTTGGGGCCAGGTTCTAATTCACCCCTCCACTTT; CDR3aa: CASSLGPGSNSPLHF
j_gene: TRBJ1-5; v_gene: TRBV5-6; abundance: many; d_gene: NA; CDR3nt: TGTGCCAGCAGCGCCAAGACAGAGAATAGCAATCAGCCCCAGCATTTT; CDR3aa: CASSAKTENSNQPQHF
j_gene: TRBJ2-1; v_gene: TRBV5-1; abundance: many; d_gene: TRBD2; CDR3nt: TGCGCCAGCAGCCGCGGGGAAGCGGGGGGGTACAATGAGCAGTTCTTC; CDR3aa: CASSRGEAGGYNEQFF
j_gene: TRBJ1-5; v_gene: TRBV7-2; abundance: medium-sized; d_gene: NA; CDR3nt: TGTGCCAGCAGCTTGACAAACGATCAGCCCCAGCATTTT; CDR3aa: CASSLTNDQPQHF
j_gene: TRBJ2-6; v_gene: TRBV7-6; abundance: NA; d_gene: NA; CDR3nt: TGTGCCAGCAGCCCAGGGTTAGAGAACACTGAAGCTTTC; CDR3aa: CASSPGLENTEAF
j_gene: TRBJ1-3; v_gene: TRBV5-1; abundance: many; d_gene: NA; CDR3nt: TGCGCCAGCAGCTTGGTGGCCGGGTTTAATGGAAACACCATATATTTT; CDR3aa: CASSLVAGFNGNTIYF
j_gene: TRBJ1-1; v_gene: TRBV25-1; abundance: few; d_gene: NA; CDR3nt: TGTGCCAGCATGAATATGGGGCAGGAAGCTTTCTTT; CDR3aa: CASMNMGQEAFF